The rows below give T cell receptor beta chains drawn from one sample of a study of shared clonotypes between healthy human individuals. Only in-frame clones appear in the TCRdb table, and some are missing; sequencing was by immunoSEQ multiplex PCR. The data hold approximately 650,000 clones, with nearly 97% observed a single time. Sequenced sample: naive CD8+ T cells sorted from blood. The receptor source for this set is a woman aged 25 to 39 in good health. Both conserved end residues are part of each CDR3.

V,J,CDR3
TRBV10-1,TRBJ2-2,CASSRDGTSGYGELFF
TRBV6-4,TRBJ2-1,CASSPLGGNEQFF
TRBV7-8,TRBJ2-1,CASSMTSGPSIYNEQFF
TRBV9,TRBJ1-5,CASSGGSNQPQHF
TRBV5-6,TRBJ2-2,CASSLGTGTGELFF
TRBV28,TRBJ1-5,CASRVQGAQPQHF
TRBV7-6,TRBJ2-7,CASSFSLVDYEQYF
TRBV13,TRBJ2-1,CASSLTPGQSNNEQFF
TRBV4-1,TRBJ2-7,CASSQTTLHAYEQYF
TRBV5-1,TRBJ2-7,CASSFGTPLYEQYF
TRBV6-1,TRBJ2-7,CASRRRDSYEQYF
TRBV2,TRBJ1-2,CATYREDYGYTF
TRBV7-6,TRBJ2-1,CASSWTAGEAYNEQFF
TRBV10-2,TRBJ2-3,CASRLGATSTDTQYF
TRBV7-9,TRBJ2-1,CASSQYEPQFYNEQFF
TRBV5-1,TRBJ1-4,CASSFLGPNEKLFF
TRBV27,TRBJ2-2,CASSPGHNTGELFF
TRBV27,TRBJ2-1,CASSLWVVGSGSSYNEQFF
TRBV23-1,TRBJ1-4,CASSQSPLIAEEKLFF
TRBV7-8,TRBJ1-5,CASSLSGAGFRSVQPQHF
TRBV4-1,TRBJ2-1,CASSQDSSGTYNEQFF
TRBV28,TRBJ2-1,CASGLAGVNEQFF
TRBV15,TRBJ2-3,CATSRNPDTQYF
TRBV27,TRBJ1-4,CASRSGTGTEKLFF
TRBV4-2,TRBJ1-2,CASSPQDSVMANYGYTF
TRBV2,TRBJ2-7,CASSGLAGAYEQYF
TRBV4-1,TRBJ1-3,CASSRRWDRGGNTIYF
TRBV13,TRBJ2-3,CASSLGGTSGSADTQYF
TRBV27,TRBJ2-1,CASSLSAVSYNEQFF
TRBV27,TRBJ2-1,CASSLFGLTGGNEQFF
TRBV7-9,TRBJ1-1,CASSLGGPGEAFF
TRBV27,TRBJ2-1,CASSLAGVGYNEQFF
TRBV27,TRBJ1-2,CASRKGQVTNYGYTF
TRBV9,TRBJ1-2,CASSALNGAGPTF
TRBV19,TRBJ1-2,CASSIAGEDYGYTF
TRBV11-3,TRBJ1-1,CASSLGQSETFF
TRBV28,TRBJ2-7,CASSLSTGDYEQYF
TRBV28,TRBJ1-1,CATSPGGTEAFF
TRBV4-1,TRBJ2-7,CASSQQERTSYEQYF
TRBV28,.,CASTSDVTYEQYF